These T cell receptor beta chains were read from a single sample in a study of cytomegalovirus exposure and HLA in healthy donors. Generated by immunoSEQ multiplex PCR, the TCRdb table keeps only in-frame clones and is missing some. The repertoire holds 75,000 to 100,000 clones, with approximately 74% as singletons. The material sequenced was PBMCs. The receptor set was obtained from a male donor in good health and CMV-seronegative. The CDR3 runs from the conserved cysteine through the conserved F or W. The D gene is left open where the match is weak. Clone size appears in some rows only: once, few, many, or a class for an expanded clone.

d_call clone_size j_call v_call cdr3_aa cdr3_nt
. . TRBJ2-7 TRBV7-2 CASSSTTYEQYF TGTGCCAGCTCTAGCACCACCTACGAGCAGTACTTC
TRBD1 few TRBJ2-7 TRBV27 CASSRTGGNLAYEQYF TGTGCCAGCAGTCGGACAGGGGGTAATCTTGCGTACGAGCAGTACTTC
TRBD2 . TRBJ2-7 TRBV29-1 CSVGTSGQQYF TGCAGCGTGGGGACTAGCGGCCAGCAGTACTTC
. . TRBJ1-1 TRBV5-4 CASSAELTGNTEAFF TGTGCCAGCAGCGCCGAACTGACTGGGAACACTGAAGCTTTCTTT
. many TRBJ2-6 TRBV7-9 CASSRPIGTFRGANVLTF TGTGCCAGCAGCCGCCCGATTGGGACATTTCGTGGAGCCAACGTCCTGACTTTC
. . TRBJ2-5 TRBV5-1 CASSTDGRYQETQYF TGCGCCAGCAGCACCGATGGGAGGTACCAAGAGACCCAGTACTTC
TRBD2 . TRBJ2-1 TRBV9 CASSTAKASGSYNEQFF TGTGCCAGCAGCACAGCCAAGGCTAGCGGGAGCTACAATGAGCAGTTCTTC
. . TRBJ2-2 TRBV15 CATSRVSPGELFF TGTGCCACCAGCAGAGTTAGTCCCGGGGAGCTGTTTTTT
. . TRBJ2-5 TRBV10-3 CAIRESGTKLETQYF TGTGCCATCAGGGAAAGCGGAACCAAACTAGAGACCCAGTACTTC
TRBD2 . TRBJ2-1 TRBV5-1 CASSSRPGLAGEQFF TGCGCCAGCAGCTCGCGACCGGGACTAGCGGGTGAGCAGTTCTTC
TRBD2 . TRBJ2-4 TRBV10-3 CAISESLLVGGKNIQYF TGTGCCATCAGTGAGTCGTTGCTAGTGGGAGGGAAAAACATTCAGTACTTC
TRBD1 . TRBJ2-2 TRBV7-6 CASSLVGGQSNTGELFF TGTGCCAGCAGCTTAGTAGGGGGCCAGTCGAACACCGGGGAGCTGTTTTTT
. . TRBJ1-1 TRBV7-3 CASSPKGGLGFSAEAFF TGTGCCAGCAGCCCAAAGGGGGGGTTGGGATTCTCGGCTGAAGCTTTCTTT
TRBD2 few TRBJ2-7 TRBV7-2 CASSRRGLAGDSYEQYF TGTGCCAGCAGCAGAAGGGGGCTAGCGGGAGATAGTTACGAGCAGTACTTC
. . TRBJ2-5 TRBV14 CASSLRAGPAETQYF TGTGCCAGCAGCCTTAGGGCGGGACCTGCTGAGACCCAGTACTTC
. . TRBJ1-1 TRBV2 CASSGQLNTEAFF TGTGCCAGCAGTGGACAGTTGAACACTGAAGCTTTCTTT
. few TRBJ2-5 TRBV6-1 CASSEASPGGGETQYF TGTGCCAGCAGTGAAGCCTCTCCGGGGGGCGGAGAGACCCAGTACTTC
TRBD1 . TRBJ2-7 TRBV9 CASGTGVHEQYF TGTGCCAGCGGGACAGGGGTCCACGAGCAGTACTTC
. once TRBJ1-5 TRBV15 CATSRSGAVSNQPQHF TGTGCCACCAGCAGGAGTGGGGCCGTTAGCAATCAGCCCCAGCATTTT
TRBD1 . TRBJ2-7 TRBV7-2 CASSNLGQGFEQYF TGTGCCAGCAGTAACCTCGGACAGGGGTTCGAGCAGTACTTC
TRBD1 . TRBJ2-3 TRBV19 CASSASTGGWADTQYF TGTGCCAGTAGTGCCTCGACAGGGGGCTGGGCAGATACGCAGTATTTT
. . TRBJ2-5 TRBV2 CASTPGNQETQYF TGTGCCAGCACCCCCGGGAACCAAGAGACCCAGTACTTC
TRBD2 . TRBJ2-2 TRBV11-2 CASSLVSAGGNTGELFF TGTGCCAGCAGCTTAGTATCGGCGGGAGGGAACACCGGGGAGCTGTTTTTT
. . TRBJ2-4 TRBV15 CATSRDSLAGPAKNIQYF TGTGCCACCAGCAGAGATAGTTTGGCAGGGCCGGCCAAAAACATTCAGTACTTC
. . TRBJ2-5 TRBV7-8 CASSLAVTGKPQETQYF TGTGCCAGCAGCTTAGCTGTAACAGGGAAACCTCAAGAGACCCAGTACTTC
TRBD1 . TRBJ1-2 TRBV7-2 CASSPARTGTYGYTF TGTGCCAGCAGCCCTGCCCGGACAGGGACCTATGGCTACACCTTC
TRBD1 . TRBJ2-7 TRBV6-1 CASSESAGGWEQYF TGTGCCAGCAGTGAAAGCGCAGGGGGCTGGGAGCAGTACTTC
. . TRBJ1-2 TRBV28 CASSVMSAAGYGYTF TGTGCCAGCAGTGTTATGTCGGCAGCGGGCTATGGCTACACCTTC
TRBD1 . TRBJ1-5 TRBV6-6 CASAKKGAVIEPQHF TGTGCCAGCGCCAAGAAGGGGGCGGTGATAGAGCCCCAGCATTTT
. . TRBJ2-3 TRBV4-1 CASSQVQGGADTQYF TGCGCCAGCAGCCAAGTTCAGGGTGGGGCAGATACGCAGTATTTT
. . TRBJ1-2 TRBV30 CAWSAQGQNGYTF TGTGCCTGGAGTGCCCAGGGGCAGAATGGCTACACCTTC
. . TRBJ2-1 TRBV5-1 CASSPEGRTALDEQFF TGCGCCAGCAGCCCCGAGGGGAGGACTGCCCTGGATGAGCAGTTCTTC
TRBD2 few TRBJ2-5 TRBV14 CASSQLAGRRFETQYF TGTGCCAGCAGCCAGCTAGCGGGTCGGCGGTTTGAGACCCAGTACTTC
. . TRBJ2-7 TRBV7-9 CASSSIQGVTYEQYF TGTGCCAGCAGCTCAATACAGGGTGTCACCTACGAGCAGTACTTC
TRBD1 . TRBJ1-2 TRBV30 CATTGRFGYGYTF TGTGCCACGACAGGGCGGTTTGGTTATGGCTACACCTTC
. . TRBJ2-1 TRBV11-2 CASSFNAESYNEQFF TGTGCCAGCAGCTTTAACGCGGAATCCTACAATGAGCAGTTCTTC
. . TRBJ1-1 TRBV27 CASSLSLGGSTEAFF TGTGCCAGCAGTTTATCCCTGGGGGGGAGCACTGAAGCTTTCTTT
TRBD2 . TRBJ2-5 TRBV2 CASSPEGGRGETQYF TGTGCCAGCAGCCCCGAAGGCGGGAGAGGGGAGACCCAGTACTTC
. . TRBJ2-7 TRBV6-5 CASSEVRYEQYF TGTGCCAGCAGTGAAGTGCGCTACGAGCAGTACTTC
TRBD1 . TRBJ1-5 TRBV7-8 CASSLGTGTHSNQPQHF TGTGCCAGCAGCTTAGGGACAGGCACCCATAGCAATCAGCCCCAGCATTTT
TRBD2 once TRBJ2-1 TRBV18 CASSLLGLAGGVAYNEQFF TGTGCCAGCTCACTATTGGGACTAGCGGGAGGGGTTGCCTACAATGAGCAGTTCTTC
TRBD1 once TRBJ2-7 TRBV5-1 CASSLGGQGSYEQYF TGCGCCAGCAGCTTGGGAGGACAGGGCTCCTACGAGCAGTACTTC
TRBD1 . TRBJ1-2 TRBV19 CASSMAGGRDYGYTF TGTGCCAGTAGTATGGCAGGGGGCAGAGACTATGGCTACACCTTC
. . TRBJ1-4 TRBV4-3 CASSQQLGPEEKLFF TGCGCCAGCAGCCAACAGTTGGGGCCTGAGGAAAAACTGTTTTTT
. . TRBJ1-4 TRBV9 CASSVGPANEKLFF TGTGCCAGCAGCGTAGGGCCAGCTAATGAAAAACTGTTTTTT
. . TRBJ1-1 TRBV27 CASSWGDRTEAFF TGTGCCAGCAGTTGGGGAGACAGGACTGAAGCTTTCTTT
. . TRBJ2-1 TRBV5-5 CASSEALPLSYNEQFF TGTGCCAGCAGCGAGGCTCTCCCACTATCCTACAATGAGCAGTTCTTC
. . TRBJ2-5 TRBV5-4 CASSRETSSETQYF TGTGCCAGCAGCCGGGAGACCTCCTCGGAGACCCAGTACTTC
. . TRBJ2-3 TRBV5-3 CARSRRTDTQYF TGTGCCAGAAGCCGTAGAACAGATACGCAGTATTTT
TRBD1 . TRBJ1-5 TRBV27 CASSADRGGQPQHF TGTGCCAGCAGTGCCGACAGGGGTGGGCAGCCCCAGCATTTT
. . TRBJ2-3 TRBV9 CASSVGPSLSTDTQYF TGTGCCAGCAGCGTAGGCCCCAGTCTTAGCACAGATACGCAGTATTTT
TRBD1 . TRBJ2-7 TRBV5-1 CASSLGTGSTYEQYF TGCGCCAGCAGCTTAGGGACAGGGAGTACCTACGAGCAGTACTTC
TRBD2 . TRBJ2-3 TRBV7-2 CASSLVQAGGADTQYF TGTGCCAGCAGCTTGGTCCAAGCGGGAGGAGCAGATACGCAGTATTTT
TRBD2 . TRBJ2-7 TRBV7-2 CASSLGLAGVSEQYF TGTGCCAGCAGCTTAGGACTAGCGGGAGTCAGCGAGCAGTACTTC